This TCR beta chain was sequenced in a study of neurological immune-mediated disorders. The V gene end was trimmed by 0 bases and the J gene end by 10 bases; junction bases not matched to a gene: 3. Looked up from germline, CDR1 is DFQATT and CDR2 is SNEGSKA (reference sequence). The length of the CDR3 is 14 residues. This clonotype was found many times. The sample's time point: longitudinal time-point 3. 5'RACE with 10-nucleotide random UMIs generated the cDNA. From the 5' RACE reads, TCRdb called clonotypes with MiXCR, one entry per CDR3 protein. The table has tens of thousands of distinct CDR3 sequences, roughly 8.4% seen once.

The origin of this receptor is a middle-aged woman in good health. The sequenced sample was PBMCs. V and J are TRBV20-1 and TRBJ2-1; 13 bases are shared with TRBD2. The DNA for the CDR3 is TGCAGTGCTAGAGATACTAGCGGGAGGGGAGAGCAGTTCTTC. Translation: CSARDTSGRGEQFF.